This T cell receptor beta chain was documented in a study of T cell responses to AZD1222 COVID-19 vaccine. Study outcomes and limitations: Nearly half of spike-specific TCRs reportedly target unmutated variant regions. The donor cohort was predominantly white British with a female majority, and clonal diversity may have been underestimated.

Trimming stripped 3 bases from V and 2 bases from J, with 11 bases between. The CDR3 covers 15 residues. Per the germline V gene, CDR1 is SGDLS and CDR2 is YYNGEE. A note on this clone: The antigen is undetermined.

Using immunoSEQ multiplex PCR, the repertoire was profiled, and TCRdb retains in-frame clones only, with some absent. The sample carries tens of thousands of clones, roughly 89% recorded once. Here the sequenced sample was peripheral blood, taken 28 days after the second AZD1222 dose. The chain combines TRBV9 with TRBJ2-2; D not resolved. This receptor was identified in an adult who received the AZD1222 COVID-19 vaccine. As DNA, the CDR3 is TGTGCCAGCAGCGCGACTCTCGCCAACACCGGGGAGCTGTTTTTT. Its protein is CASSATLANTGELFF. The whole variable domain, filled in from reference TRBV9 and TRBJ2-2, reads DSGVTQTPKHLITATGQRVTLRCSPRSGDLSVYWYQQSLDQGLQFLIQYYNGEERAKGNILERFSAQQFPDLHSELNLSSLELGDSALYFCASSATLANTGELFFGEGSRLTVL.